This T cell receptor beta chain was identified during a study of blood T cells in healthy people across ages. Through a sample-barcoded 5' primer and a J-beta primer mix, a second PCR was run for roughly 6 to 12 cycles. One entry per CDR3 protein results from TCRdb running MiXCR on the 5' RACE reads. The sample records about 810,000 distinct CDR3 sequences, under 40% being singletons. Overall study results and limits: It was not possible, with unsorted PBMCs, to conclusively compare naive and antigen-experienced cells. The study found TCR beta diversity correlated strongly with naive T cell percentage.

From germline, CDR1 is MGHRA and CDR2 YSYEKL. V was clipped by 0 bases and J by 10 bases, with 16 bases between them. The length of the CDR3 is 15 residues. Remarks on this clonotype: The target antigen is unknown.

The chain carries TRBV4-1 and TRBJ1-5; possible D gene TRBD1, 5 bases. The material sequenced was blood. The receptor was isolated from a man between 18 and 29 years old in good health. This chain's CDR3 is CASSQDPRAPFPQHF. DNA for the CDR3: TGCGCCAGCAGCCAAGATCCCAGGGCGCCTTTTCCCCAGCATTTT.